This T cell receptor beta chain was sequenced during a study of cytomegalovirus exposure and HLA in healthy donors (dated by TCRdb to the late 2010s). The study in broad terms: An earlier analysis of around 600 of the donors reported about 290 Gb of sequence data and some 100 million unique TCR beta sequences from about 200 million T cells. In the later analysis, no new phenotypic data were used to find candidate immune exposures; instead, reliance was placed on TCR beta sequences and their occurrence across donors. On average, around 240,000 unique TCR beta nucleotide sequences were sequenced per donor among some 430 genotyped donors of the cohort, with 15% to 20% of those sequences being non-productive. To study patterns of TCR occurrence, a later analysis re-analyzed previously published TCR beta repertoires from several hundred donors and added high-resolution HLA genotyping. Four or five DR-DQ haplotypes were treated as single units for association and clustering because of strong linkage in the cohort. Every discovery cohort repertoire had been produced on one sequencing platform. The T cell repertoires of around 670 subjects were profiled by immunosequencing and related to cytomegalovirus serostatus. To predict cytomegalovirus infection status, the study combined high-throughput TCR immunosequencing, statistical association of individual TCRs with disease status, and machine learning. Donor age, sex, ethnicity and CMV serostatus were compiled alongside the repertoire data. Roughly 300 gigabases of sequencing data and around 80 million unique TCR sequences made up an early release that covered nearly 650 HLA-typed donors. A later genetic analysis took genome-wide SNP genotypes for about 65% of the roughly 670 donors and used that subset as a discovery cohort. The number of donors typed differed by locus, with roughly 629-640 for A, B, C, DRB1 and DQB1, around 520 for DQA1, some 570 for DPA1, and 400 to 490 for DPB1. Both class I and class II loci were covered by HLA typing, at four-digit resolution. An earlier analysis of fewer than 750 of the donors used high-throughput TCR beta sequencing to judge whether each TCR beta V gene segment behaved as functional or pseudogenic. Besides the first cohort of under 700 subjects, a separate validation cohort made up of over 95 different subjects was used. Among the roughly 390 genotyped donors, approximately 76% belonged to the genetic ancestry cluster associated with self-reported Caucasian donors. The aim of the study was to test whether cataloging public T cell receptors could identify signatures of past pathogen exposure. Study-level results and caveats: Cytomegalovirus status was reported to be diagnosed by the classifier with high specificity and sensitivity in both the original and validation cohorts. Most TCR sequences were observed very rarely across donors, whereas some public TCRs were present in many individuals. Strong co-occurrence of HLA alleles, especially DR and DQ, made assigning TCR associations to individual alleles difficult. A further reported finding was that TCR beta sequences accurately predicted the HLA-A and HLA-B alleles for most subjects in the first cohort. Because HLA typing was unavailable for some donors at each locus, only the typed subset was used in association tests. In an earlier analysis of approximately 590 of the donors, most TCR beta V segments appeared in productive rearrangements about 87% or about 30% of the time, broadly matching IMGT annotations. A later analysis associated about 17,000 TCR beta sequences with specific HLA alleles at a false discovery rate of 0.05. Because counts were too low, roughly 16 rarely observed V segments, including chromosome 9 orphons, were excluded from the earlier analysis of 587 of the donors. This cohort had only TCR beta chains sequenced, and the lack of alpha or paired-chain data limited which features could be detected. Compared with equally common non-associated chains, HLA-associated TCR beta chains in a later analysis were more clonally expanded and had lower generation probabilities. In a later analysis, several top co-occurrence clusters were reported to appear linked to parvovirus B19, influenza, CMV and Epstein-Barr virus. Most CMV-associated TCR beta chains appeared to be HLA-restricted in a later analysis, and the HLA associations seemed to be driven largely by CMV exposure. A few of the identified cytomegalovirus-associated TCR beta chains were confirmed in vitro to be specific for cytomegalovirus antigens. In a later genetic analysis, fewer N-insertions in productive TCRs were reported among donors in an Asian-associated ancestry cluster than the roughly 700-donor mean. The only immune exposure information available for the cohort was CMV serostatus. Correlated functional status among segregating V segments might reflect linkage disequilibrium, but an unknown experimental factor could not be ruled out. Some IMGT-functional V segments, including TRBV6-2 and TRBV6-3, could not be distinguished by the 87-base-pair reads and were therefore excluded. A total of fewer than 200 TCR beta chains were listed by the study as associated with cytomegalovirus. Sequencing depth was assumed to be roughly uniform across donors in the presence/absence analyses, though that assumption may not hold. In a later analysis, the rate of TCR association differed among HLA loci, with DRB1 alleles having the most associated TCRs and HLA-C alleles having the fewest. A cluster of highly shared sequence variants was judged likely to represent a technical artifact of the sequencing pipeline. According to the authors, the approach could potentially be generalized to other disease states and immunological phenotypes. V-gene and J-gene trimming of TCR beta chains was associated with a missense DCLRE1C variant in a later genetic analysis, and the association was replicated in an independent cohort.

The cohort comprised fewer than 750 healthy bone marrow donors. At the time of sampling, every cohort member was nominally healthy, though immune exposures that went unrecorded were likely present. The donor tested CMV seronegative, placing the donor among the roughly 340 seronegative members of the cohort. Every donor gave a peripheral blood sample, and the peripheral blood mononuclear cells from that sample were used for TCR beta sequencing. Genomic DNA was extracted from the blood cell samples with the Qiagen DNeasy Blood Extraction Kit. Receptor libraries were prepared by the immunoSEQ multiplex PCR assay. A mixture of 60 forward primers for TCR Vbeta segments and 13 reverse primers for TCR Jbeta segments was used in the multiplex PCR. The CDR3 region of rearranged TCR beta genes was amplified from genomic DNA by a multiplex PCR assay. On the Illumina HiSeq System, the amplified TCR beta libraries were sequenced as 87-base-pair reads. As for the authors' bioinformatics: A later analysis counted about 82 million unique TCR beta chains across the 700 or so repertoires, and approximately 11 million of these chains were shared by at least two donors. Raw reads were error-corrected and collapsed into unique sequences with a nearest-neighbor algorithm that merged closely related sequences to remove PCR and sequencing errors. To assign V, D and J gene segments, CDR3 sequences were aligned to IMGT reference sequences. For a sequence to be retained, at least a six-nucleotide match to both a V gene segment and a J gene segment was required. A rearrangement counted as productive if the CDR3 had no stop codons and remained in frame with V and J, and every other rearrangement counted as non-productive. Following IMGT convention, CDR3 was defined as the stretch from the second conserved V-encoded cysteine up to the conserved J-encoded phenylalanine. Sequences without an unambiguous match to a single V gene segment were excluded from the earlier analysis of over 500 of the donors. An earlier analysis of several hundred of the donors called V segments functional above 56.7% productive rearrangements and segregating when the between-donor standard deviation exceeded 5%. A statistical classification framework was developed to diagnose cytomegalovirus status using the catalog of TCR beta chain sequences. V and J gene assignment, in a later analysis, came from comparing TCR nucleotide sequences with IMGT/GENE-DB human TR gene sequences. The TCRdist pipeline was used in a later analysis to assign CDR3 sequences and most-parsimonious VDJ recombination scenarios. In a later analysis, every TCR beta chain was defined by the combination of its CDR3 amino acid sequence and its V-gene family, and reads without a unique V-gene family were dropped. A later analysis removed 500 to 650 highly shared, low-generation-probability nucleotide sequences to deal with suspected cross-contamination and a sequencing artifact. A later analysis calculated a clonal expansion index for each public chain from normalized within-repertoire ranks of inferred template counts. Generation probabilities in a later analysis came from a VDJ recombination model fitted to out-of-frame rearrangements, and those results were checked against IGoR. In a later analysis, hypergeometric tests were used to score TCR-TCR, TCR-HLA and TCR-CMV co-occurrence, with a repertoire-size bias correction applied to TCR pairs. To estimate false discovery rates, a later analysis permuted the HLA or CMV assignments 20 times. In a later analysis, co-occurring TCRs were grouped with DBSCAN, and TCRdist sequence similarity was added when clustering was performed within HLA-allele-positive subsets. For co-occurrence clustering, repertoires with fewer than 30,000 or more than 120,000 public chains were excluded, along with roughly five repertoires with anomalous nucleotide sharing. The immuneACCESS repertoire file appears here via TCRdb, limited to in-frame rearrangements. These files lack a portion of the clones; in checked studies, under half of the deficit traces to unresolved V genes, and the cause of the others is not known. That table furnishes V, J and clone size, whereas the DNA furnished D and trimming. This sample lists about 90,000 clones; roughly three fifths were detected once. The leading ten clones occupy around 4.2% of the sample.

As regards this clone: The specificity of this receptor is unknown. One base away there is no much larger clone; base qualities are not given.

Sequences SGHRS (CDR1) and YFSETQ (CDR2) are obtained from the germline V gene. The CDR3 measures 13 amino acids from cysteine to phenylalanine. The retained sequence is limited to the CDR3, 39 bases, with the frame set at the first base. V gives up 4 bases and J gives up 5 bases, and the segment between their germline ends measures 10 bases. The sequence links TRBV5-1 to TRBJ2-1; TRBD2 might be the D gene, on 6 matching bases. The clonotype was recovered from a man in his thirties or forties in good health and CMV-seronegative. Sample: PBMCs. This receptor carries the CDR3 CASSRSGDNEQFF. The DNA reads as follows: TGCGCCAGCAGCCGTAGCGGAGACAATGAGCAGTTCTTC.